This TCR beta chain was sequenced during a study of blood T cells in healthy people across ages. Study-wide results and caveats: A roughly linear age-dependent decrease characterized TCR beta diversity per million T cells. A greater number of naive CD4+ cells and higher diversity distinguished long-lived donors from aged donors.

On this clonotype: The antigen remains unidentified.

CDR3 length equals 11 residues. Germline assignment: CDR1 DFQATT and CDR2 SNEGSKA (reference sequence). The V and J ends lost 2 bases and 9 bases respectively, with 8 bases between them. With a J-beta primer mix and a sample-barcoded 5' primer, a second PCR ran about 6 to 11 cycles. Every sample gave at least 2.5 million paired-end reads containing CDR3. TCRdb processed the 5' RACE reads anew with MiXCR; each CDR3 protein has one entry. The table shows 1.5 million to 2 million distinct CDR3 sequences, with 40% to 55% occurring only once. The sample was blood. The receptor was derived from a woman aged 40 to 50 in good health. V is TRBV20-1 and J is TRBJ2-1; a possible D gene is TRBD2 (6 bases). The DNA of the CDR3 is TGCAGTGCTAGAACGCGGGGTGAGCAGTTCTTC. Its protein is CSARTRGEQFF.